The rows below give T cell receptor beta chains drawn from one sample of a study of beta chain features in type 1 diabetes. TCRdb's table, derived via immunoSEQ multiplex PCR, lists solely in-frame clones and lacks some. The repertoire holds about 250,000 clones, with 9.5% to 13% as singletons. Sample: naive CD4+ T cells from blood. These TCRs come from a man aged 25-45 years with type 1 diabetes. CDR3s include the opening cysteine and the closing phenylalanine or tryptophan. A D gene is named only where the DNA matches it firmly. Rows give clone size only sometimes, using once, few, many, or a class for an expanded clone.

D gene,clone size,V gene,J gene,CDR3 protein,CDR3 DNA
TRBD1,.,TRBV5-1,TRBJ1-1,CASSLQGAVTEAFF,TGCGCCAGCAGCTTACAGGGGGCGGTCACTGAAGCTTTCTTT
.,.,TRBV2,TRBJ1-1,CASSATGPRVEAFF,TGTGCCAGCAGTGCGACTGGCCCCCGGGTTGAAGCTTTCTTT
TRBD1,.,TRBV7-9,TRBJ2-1,CASSYHRDRGREQFF,TGTGCCAGCAGCTACCACCGGGACAGGGGTCGCGAGCAGTTCTTC
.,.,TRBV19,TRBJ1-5,CASSIELNQPQHF,TGTGCCAGTAGTATTGAGCTAAATCAGCCCCAGCATTTT
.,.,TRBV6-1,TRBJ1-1,CASTGQRDTEAFF,TGTGCCAGCACGGGACAAAGAGACACTGAAGCTTTCTTT
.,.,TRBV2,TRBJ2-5,CASSEDSPGETQYF,TGTGCCAGCAGTGAGGACAGCCCCGGGGAGACCCAGTACTTC
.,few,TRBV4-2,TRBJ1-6,CASSQGLGRANSPLHF,TGTGCCAGCAGCCAAGGCTTGGGCAGGGCTAATTCACCCCTCCACTTT
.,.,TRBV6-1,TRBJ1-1,CASSDPTGYTEAFF,TGTGCCAGCAGTGATCCGACAGGTTACACTGAAGCTTTCTTT
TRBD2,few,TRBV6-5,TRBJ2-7,CASSYGEGSMSYF,TGTGCCAGCAGTTACGGGGAGGGTTCGATGTCTTACTTC
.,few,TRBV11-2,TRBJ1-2,CASSPDRNYGYTF,TGTGCCAGCAGCCCAGACAGGAACTATGGCTACACCTTC
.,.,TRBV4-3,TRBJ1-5,CASSQDLNQPQHF,TGCGCCAGCAGCCAAGATCTGAATCAGCCCCAGCATTTT
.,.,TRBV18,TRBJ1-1,CASSPLTGTATGEAFF,TGTGCCAGCTCACCACTAACCGGGACGGCTACAGGGGAAGCTTTCTTT
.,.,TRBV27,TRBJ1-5,CASSWDINQPQHF,TGTGCCAGCAGTTGGGACATCAATCAGCCCCAGCATTTT
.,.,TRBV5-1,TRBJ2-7,CASRRDVGSYEQYF,TGCGCCAGCAGGCGGGATGTGGGGTCCTACGAGCAGTACTTC
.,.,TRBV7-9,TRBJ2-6,CASSSFDRSAGANVLTF,TGTGCCAGCAGCTCCTTCGACAGGTCGGCTGGGGCCAACGTCCTGACTTTC
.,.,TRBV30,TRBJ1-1,CAWAGTQVTEAFF,TGTGCCTGGGCCGGGACACAAGTCACTGAAGCTTTCTTT
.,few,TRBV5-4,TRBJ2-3,CASSDSDSDTQYF,TGTGCCAGCAGCGATAGCGACTCAGATACGCAGTATTTT
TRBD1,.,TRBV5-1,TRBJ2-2,CASSRGTGNTGELFF,TGCGCCAGCAGCCGCGGGACAGGGAACACCGGGGAGCTGTTTTTT
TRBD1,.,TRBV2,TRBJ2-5,CASSDYRGFQETQYF,TGTGCCAGCAGTGACTACAGGGGGTTCCAAGAGACCCAGTACTTC
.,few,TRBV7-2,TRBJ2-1,CASSLTPGLAFF,TGTGCCAGCAGCCTGACGCCGGGACTCGCGTTCTTC
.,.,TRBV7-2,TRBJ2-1,CASSSRFNEQFF,TGTGCCAGCAGCTCCCGGTTTAATGAGCAGTTCTTC
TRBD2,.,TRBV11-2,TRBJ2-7,CASSLRLADPSYEQYF,TGTGCCAGCAGCTTAAGGCTAGCGGACCCCTCCTACGAGCAGTACTTC
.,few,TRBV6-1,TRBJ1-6,CASRWGETNSPLHF,TGTGCCAGCCGCTGGGGGGAAACTAATTCACCCCTCCACTTT